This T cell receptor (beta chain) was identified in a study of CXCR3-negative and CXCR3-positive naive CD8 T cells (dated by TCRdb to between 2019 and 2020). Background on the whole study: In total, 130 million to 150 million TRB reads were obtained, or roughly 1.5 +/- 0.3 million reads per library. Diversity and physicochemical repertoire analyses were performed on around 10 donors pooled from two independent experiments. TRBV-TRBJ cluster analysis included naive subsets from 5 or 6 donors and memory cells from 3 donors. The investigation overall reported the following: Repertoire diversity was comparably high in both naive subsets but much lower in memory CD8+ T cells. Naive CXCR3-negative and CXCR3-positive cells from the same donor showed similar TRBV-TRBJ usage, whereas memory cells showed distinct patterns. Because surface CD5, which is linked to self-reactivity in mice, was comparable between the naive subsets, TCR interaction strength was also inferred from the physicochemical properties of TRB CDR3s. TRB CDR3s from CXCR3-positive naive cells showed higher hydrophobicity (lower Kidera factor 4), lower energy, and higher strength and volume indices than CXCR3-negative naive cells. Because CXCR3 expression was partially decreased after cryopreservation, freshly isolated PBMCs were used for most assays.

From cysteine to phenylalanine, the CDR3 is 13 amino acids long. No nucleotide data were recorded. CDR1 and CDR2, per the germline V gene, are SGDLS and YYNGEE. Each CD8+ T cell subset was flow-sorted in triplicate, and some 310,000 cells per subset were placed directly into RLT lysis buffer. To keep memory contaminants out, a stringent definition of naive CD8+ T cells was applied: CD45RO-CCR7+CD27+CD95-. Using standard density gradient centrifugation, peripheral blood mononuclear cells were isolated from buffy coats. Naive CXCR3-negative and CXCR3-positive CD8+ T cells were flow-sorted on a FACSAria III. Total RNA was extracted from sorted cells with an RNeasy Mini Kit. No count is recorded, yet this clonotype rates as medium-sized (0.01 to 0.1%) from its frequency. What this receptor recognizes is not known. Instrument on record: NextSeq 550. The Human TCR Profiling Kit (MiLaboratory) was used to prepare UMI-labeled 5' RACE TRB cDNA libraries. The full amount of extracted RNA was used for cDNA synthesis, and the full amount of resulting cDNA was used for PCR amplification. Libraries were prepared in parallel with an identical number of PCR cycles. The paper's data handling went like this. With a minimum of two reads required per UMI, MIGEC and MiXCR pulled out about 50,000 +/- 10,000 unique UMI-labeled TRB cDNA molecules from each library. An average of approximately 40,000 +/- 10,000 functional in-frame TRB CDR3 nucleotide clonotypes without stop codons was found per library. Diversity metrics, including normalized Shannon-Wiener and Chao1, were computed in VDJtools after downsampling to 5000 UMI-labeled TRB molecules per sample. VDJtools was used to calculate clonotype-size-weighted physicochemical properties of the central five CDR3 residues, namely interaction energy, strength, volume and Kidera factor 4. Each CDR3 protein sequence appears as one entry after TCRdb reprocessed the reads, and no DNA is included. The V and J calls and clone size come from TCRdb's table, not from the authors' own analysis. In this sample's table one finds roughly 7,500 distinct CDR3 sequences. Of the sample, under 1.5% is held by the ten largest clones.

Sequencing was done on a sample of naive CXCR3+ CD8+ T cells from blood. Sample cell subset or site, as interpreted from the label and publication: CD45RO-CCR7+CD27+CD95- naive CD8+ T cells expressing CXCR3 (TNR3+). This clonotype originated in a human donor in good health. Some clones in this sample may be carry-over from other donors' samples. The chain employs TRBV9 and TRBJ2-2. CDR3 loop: CASSAWLYGELFF.